The 17 T cell receptor beta chains listed next were all sequenced from one sample in a study of control samples from healthy donors and cancer patients. The data were produced by immunoSEQ multiplex PCR, yet TCRdb's version contains in-frame clones alone and is incomplete. This table holds 200,000 to 250,000 clones, 85% to 95% found once. The sample consisted of blood. These receptors originate from a man between 50 and 59 years old in good health.

This chain uses TRBV6-5 with TRBJ1-1, with TRBD1 as a possible D gene (5 bases). CDR1 is MNHEY and CDR2 is SVGAGI in the germline V gene. V lost 4 bases to trimming and J lost 4 bases, with 16 bases between them. CDR3 length equals 15 residues. CDR3 nucleotides: TGTGCCAGCAGTTTGGGGCCTGGGAGGTCCACTGAAGCTTTCTTT. It specifies CASSLGPGRSTEAFF.

The chain carries TRBV28 and TRBJ1-4; no clear D. The germline CDR1 and CDR2 sequences are MDHEN and SYDVKM. V lost 7 bases, J lost 4 bases, and 7 bases lay in between. The CDR3 extends over 12 amino acids. The CDR3 nucleotides read TGTGCCAGCACTTGGGGTAATGAAAAACTGTTTTTT. It specifies CASTWGNEKLFF.

The chain couples TRBV7-2 to TRBJ2-2; D is unclear. This CDR3 contains 16 residues. With 5 bases removed from V and 1 base from J, the gap between germline ends came to 14 bases. Germline V gene lookup returns CDR1 SGHTA and CDR2 FQGNSA. CDR3 loop: CASSPMGFRNTGELFF. DNA for the CDR3: TGTGCCAGCAGCCCAATGGGATTCAGGAACACCGGGGAGCTGTTTTTT. Full variable domain (rest looked up from reference TRBV7-2 and TRBJ2-2): GAGVSQSPSNKVTEKGKDVELRCDPISGHTALYWYRQSLGQGLEFLIYFQGNSAPDKSGLPSDRFSAERTGGSVSTLTIQRTQQEDSAVYLCASSPMGFRNTGELFFGEGSRLTVL.

The table lists this clone with a few counts. This rearrangement joins TRBV6-4 to TRBJ2-1, with 8 nucleotides matching TRBD2. V lost 0 bases, J lost 10 bases, and 8 bases stayed unmatched. Per the germline V gene, CDR1 is MRHNA and CDR2 is SNTAGT. The CDR3 extends over 15 amino acids. CDR3 protein: CASSDSSGGPEEQFF. The CDR3 coding sequence is TGTGCCAGCAGTGACTCATCGGGGGGGCCAGAAGAGCAGTTCTTC.

The chain couples TRBV19 to TRBJ2-5; possible D gene TRBD1, 5 bases. CDR1 is LNHDA and CDR2 is SQIVND in the germline V gene (reference sequence). V dropped 5 bases and J dropped 0 bases, with 13 bases sitting between them. The CDR3 is 15 residues long. CDR3 protein: CASSPGRRHQETQYF. CDR3 DNA: TGTGCCAGTAGTCCAGGGCGGCGGCACCAAGAGACCCAGTACTTC.

J is TRBJ1-6 and V is TRBV11-2, with D uncertain. V was trimmed by 2 bases and J by 10 bases, leaving 9 bases between them. Germline CDR1 SGHAT, CDR2 FQNNGV. The CDR3 extends over 13 amino acids. The CDR3 loop reads CASSLFTGSPLHF. The DNA for the CDR3 is TGTGCCAGCAGCTTATTTACGGGATCACCCCTCCACTTT.

The CDR3 nucleotides read TGTGCCACCAGCAGAGGCCGGATTGGGGCCAACGTCCTGACTTTC. Protein: CATSRGRIGANVLTF. The chain is built from TRBV15 and TRBJ2-6; D is uncertain. This CDR3 has 15 residues. The V end was cut by 1 base, the J end by 3 bases, with 7 bases between. The germline V gene encodes CDR1 LNHNV and CDR2 YYDKDF (reference sequence).

The chain is built from TRBV3-1 (or the pseudogene TRBV3-2) and TRBJ1-1; no reliable D call. Trimming left V 3 bases short and J 7 bases short, with 6 bases between. Germline CDR1 is LGHDT and CDR2 is YNNKEL (reference sequence). The CDR3 loop spans 11 amino acids. CDR3 sequence: CASSHGFEAFF. CDR3 DNA sequence: TGTGCCAGCAGCCACGGATTTGAAGCTTTCTTT.

The rearrangement links TRBV4-2 to TRBJ2-7, with 9 bases fitting TRBD2. Looked up from germline, CDR1 is LGHNA and CDR2 is YNFKEQ. The J segment lost 7 bases and the V segment lost 1 base, leaving 8 bases of the junction unmatched. The CDR3 spans 15 residues. The CDR3 DNA reads TGTGCCAGCAGCCAAGTGGTAGCGGGGGCGGGGGAGCAGTACTTC. Its protein is CASSQVVAGAGEQYF.

The chain has TRBV9 and TRBJ2-7, with D unclear. Germline-derived CDR1 and CDR2 are SGDLS and YYNGEE. Trimming pared 0 bases from V and 2 bases from J, leaving 6 bases between. The CDR3 sequence is 13 residues long. The CDR3 loop is CASSVDRTYEQYF. CDR3 in DNA: TGTGCCAGCAGCGTAGACAGAACCTACGAGCAGTACTTC.

J is TRBJ2-2 and V is TRBV3-1 (or the pseudogene TRBV3-2); 7 bases agree with TRBD2. The V gene end was trimmed by 4 bases and the J gene end by 3 bases; junction bases not matched to a gene: 8. This CDR3 comprises 16 residues. Germline lookup yields CDR1 LGHDT and CDR2 YNNKEL (reference sequence). CDR3 protein: CASSPVASGYTGELFF. The CDR3 DNA reads TGTGCCAGCAGCCCCGTGGCTAGCGGATACACCGGGGAGCTGTTTTTT.

This clone was found once. The V gene is TRBV7-9, the J gene TRBJ2-7; 8 nucleotides match TRBD1. Losses at the gene ends were 4 bases for V and 7 bases for J; bases not matched to a gene: 12. The CDR3 totals 15 residues. Germline CDR1 and CDR2: SEHNR and FQNEAQ (reference sequence). The CDR3 nucleotides read TGTGCCAGCAGCTCGGCCAACAGGGGGTTAAGGGAGCAGTACTTC. It specifies CASSSANRGLREQYF.

This clone was recorded once. CDR3 sequence reads: CAISREGGSEQYV. The CDR3, as DNA: TGTGCCATCAGTCGAGAGGGGGGTTCCGAGCAGTACGTC. The V gene is TRBV10-3, the J gene TRBJ2-7; D tentatively reads TRBD1 or TRBD2 (6 bases each). Trimming cost V 5 bases and J 6 bases, with 14 bases left between them. Germline V gene sequence: CDR1 ENHRY, CDR2 SYGVKD. This CDR3 spans 13 amino acids.

The chain uses TRBV11-2 and TRBJ2-1; 9 bases line up with TRBD2. The V gene's germline CDR1 is SGHAT and CDR2 FQNNGV. The J segment lost 2 bases and the V segment lost 4 bases, leaving 3 bases of the junction unmatched. This CDR3 region has 15 residues. CDR3 amino acids: CASSSSGGTYNEQFF. CDR3 nucleotides: TGTGCCAGCAGCTCAAGCGGGGGGACCTACAATGAGCAGTTCTTC.

The J gene is TRBJ2-6, the V gene TRBV29-1; D is unresolved. The germline V and J ends were trimmed by 4 bases and 3 bases, with 10 bases remaining between them. This CDR3 is built from 14 residues. The V gene's germline CDR1 is SQVTM and CDR2 ANQGSEA. CDR3 in DNA: TGCAGCGTTGGGGAAAGGGTTGGGGCCAACGTCCTGACTTTC. Residues: CSVGERVGANVLTF.

This sequence joins TRBV5-5 and TRBJ2-3; D assignment may be TRBD1 or TRBD2 (6 bases each). This CDR3 has 15 amino acids. The germline V and J ends were trimmed by 2 bases and 3 bases, with 13 bases remaining between them. From germline, CDR1 is SGHKS and CDR2 YYEKEE (reference sequence). The CDR3 DNA reads TGTGCCAGCAGCTTACTCGGAGGGGGAACAGATACGCAGTATTTT. Protein: CASSLLGGGTDTQYF.

In this sample, this clone turned up once. The germline gene is not matched at one end of the junction; a read error may be the cause. The chain carries TRBV7-7 and TRBJ2-7; D tentatively reads TRBD1 or TRBD2 (5 bases each). CDR3 size: 14 residues. CDR1 and CDR2 from the germline V gene are SSHAT and FNYEAQ (reference sequence). CDR3 sequence (DNA): TGTGCTAGCAGCGCCGCACCGGGGCCCTACGAGCAGTACTTC. This gives the protein CASSAAPGPYEQYF. The full variable domain, with the rest looked up from reference TRBV7-7 and TRBJ2-7, is GAGVSQSPRYKVTKRGQDVTLRCDPISSHATLYWYQQALGQGPEFLTYFNYEAQPDKSGLPSDRFSAERPEGSISTLTIQRTEQRDSAMYRCASSAAPGPYEQYFGPGTRLTVT.